Following are 19 T cell receptor beta chains from one sample sequenced in a study of neurological immune-mediated disorders. TCRdb fed the 5' RACE reads into MiXCR, producing one record per CDR3 protein. Of approximately 48,000 distinct CDR3 sequences in the sample, under 3.5% are singletons; the top ten hold roughly 16%. Specimen: PBMCs. Source of these receptors: a woman between 50 and 59 years old with multiple sclerosis.

This clonotype came up many times. This rearrangement joins TRBV7-9 to TRBJ2-1, with TRBD2 matching 8 bases. Germline V gene data show CDR1 as SEHNR and CDR2 as FQNEAQ (reference sequence). This CDR3 contains 16 residues. V was pared by 1 base and J by 7 bases, with 9 bases of the junction left unmatched. The CDR3 coding sequence is TGTGCCAGCAGCTTAGTAGGCGGGGGGCGGGGGAATGAGCAGTTCTTC. It codes for CASSLVGGGRGNEQFF. The full variable domain, completed using reference TRBV7-9 and TRBJ2-1, is DTGVSQNPRHKITKRGQNVTFRCDPISEHNRLYWYRQTLGQGPEFLTYFQNEAQLEKSRLLSDRFSAERPKGSFSTLEIQRTEQGDSAMYLCASSLVGGGRGNEQFFGPGTRLTVL.

The table lists this clonotype with many counts. The chain has TRBV2 and TRBJ1-4; 10 nucleotides match TRBD1. CDR3 size: 14 residues. The germline CDR1 and CDR2 sequences are SNHLY and FYNNEI. Losses at the gene ends were 7 bases for V and 5 bases for J; bases not matched to a gene: 4. CDR3 nucleotide sequence: TGTGCCAGCATTATGGACAGGGGGAATGAAAAACTGTTTTTT. Its protein is CASIMDRGNEKLFF.

This clonotype was counted at least ten times. The chain uses TRBV7-6 and TRBJ2-3, with D unresolved. V lost 5 bases, J lost 0 bases, and 6 bases lay in between. The CDR3 spans 13 residues. Germline V lookup: CDR1 SGHVS, CDR2 FNYEAQ. CDR3 in DNA: TGTGCCAGCAGCCCGCCTAGCACAGATACGCAGTATTTT. Encoded protein: CASSPPSTDTQYF.

This clonotype was picked up many times. The chain links TRBV5-1 to TRBJ2-2; maybe TRBD2 (5 bases). Per the germline V gene, CDR1 is SGHRS and CDR2 is YFSETQ. V lost 9 bases and J lost 6, with 18 bases in between. The CDR3 spans 14 residues. The CDR3 DNA sequence: TGCGCCACAAAGAAAGAGGGAAGACCCGGGGAGCTGTTTTTT. This translates into CATKKEGRPGELFF.

In its sample, this clonotype was seen many times. The V and J genes are TRBV20-1 and TRBJ2-3, with a tentative D call TRBD2 (5 bases). The CDR3 is made up of 13 amino acids. Germline CDR1 is DFQATT and CDR2 is SNEGSKA (reference sequence). CDR3 loop: CSLNRRNTDTQYF. Here the CDR3 DNA reads TGCAGCCTCAATAGGAGGAACACAGATACGCAGTATTTT.

This clonotype has more than one count but fewer than ten. This may stem from a read error, because a much larger clone lies one nucleotide away. This sequence joins TRBV6-6 and TRBJ2-1; D is possibly TRBD2 (6 bases). Germline CDR1 and CDR2: MNHNY and SVGAGI (reference sequence). This CDR3 contains 13 residues. V lost 2 bases to trimming and J lost 7 bases, with 9 bases between them. CDR3: CASSYIGGNEQFF. For the CDR3, the DNA is TGTGCCAGCAGTTACATCGGAGGGAATGAGCAGTTCTTC.

This clonotype showed up many times. V is TRBV6-5 and J is TRBJ1-6; 9 nucleotides line up with TRBD1. Germline V lookup: CDR1 MNHEY, CDR2 SVGAGI. There are 14 residues in the CDR3. The junction had 5 bases not matched to a gene; V was cut back by 5 bases and J by 9 bases. The chain's CDR3 is CASSRDRESSPLHF. The CDR3 DNA reads as TGTGCCAGCAGTAGGGACAGGGAGAGTTCACCCCTCCACTTT.

This clonotype was observed at least ten times. The chain recombines TRBV5-1 with TRBJ2-2; the D call may be TRBD1 or TRBD2 (5 bases each). Germline loops: CDR1 SGHRS, CDR2 YFSETQ. The ends were cut back, 0 bases at V and 5 bases at J, with 14 bases in the middle. The CDR3 has 16 residues. The chain's CDR3 is CASSLAGAPGTGELFF. CDR3 DNA: TGCGCCAGCAGCTTGGCCGGGGCTCCCGGGACCGGGGAGCTGTTTTTT.

This clonotype turned up a few times. This rearrangement joins TRBV18 to TRBJ2-2, with 8 bases fitting TRBD1. Per the germline V gene, CDR1 is KGHSH and CDR2 is LQKENI. This CDR3 has 16 residues. Losses at the gene ends were 3 bases for V and 3 bases for J; bases not matched to a gene: 6. The CDR3 nucleotides are TGTGCCAGCTCACCTCCGACAGGGGCCGACACCGGGGAGCTGTTTTTT. It encodes CASSPPTGADTGELFF. Full variable domain (missing parts from reference TRBV18 and TRBJ2-2): NAGVMQNPRHLVRRRGQEARLRCSPMKGHSHVYWYRQLPEEGLKFMVYLQKENIIDESGMPKERFSAEFPKEGPSILRIQQVVRGDSAAYFCASSPPTGADTGELFFGEGSRLTVL.

This clonotype was observed at least ten times. The chain employs TRBV5-1 and TRBJ2-7; D is possibly TRBD1 or TRBD2 (5 bases each). CDR1 and CDR2 (germline): SGHRS, YFSETQ. The CDR3 contains 16 residues. V lost 3 bases and J lost 6, with 22 bases in between. CDR3 in amino acids: CASSSCLGTEGCEQYF. CDR3 in DNA: TGCGCCAGCAGCTCCTGCCTGGGAACCGAGGGGTGCGAGCAGTACTTC. Drawing the rest from reference TRBV5-1 and TRBJ2-7, the complete variable domain is KAGVTQTPRYLIKTRGQQVTLSCSPISGHRSVSWYQQTPGQGLQFLFEYFSETQRNKGNFPGRFSGRQFSNSRSEMNVSTLELGDSALYLCASSSCLGTEGCEQYFGPGTRLTVT.

This clonotype was observed at least ten times. One end of the junction fails to match germline, which may point to a read error. This rearrangement joins TRBV5-1 to TRBJ2-3, with 9 nucleotides matching TRBD2. Germline V gene sequence: CDR1 SGHRS, CDR2 YFSETQ. This CDR3 has 16 residues. The CDR3 here is CASRLGAGGSVDTQYF. The CDR3 DNA reads as TGCGCCAGCAGGTTGGGAGCGGGAGGATCTGTAGATACGCAGTATTTT.

By sample fraction, this clonotype is medium-sized. The chain is built from TRBV28 and TRBJ2-7; D is unclear. CDR3 length equals 14 residues. Germline V gene sequence: CDR1 MDHEN, CDR2 SYDVKM. Trimming shortened V by 6 bases and J by 3 bases, and 15 bases separated the two germline ends. CDR3 sequence (DNA): TGTGCCAGCAGAAGACCCCTAACCGGCTACGAGCAGTACTTC. Translated, it gives CASRRPLTGYEQYF. Looking up the rest from reference TRBV28 and TRBJ2-7 gives the full variable domain: DVKVTQSSRYLVKRTGEKVFLECVQDMDHENMFWYRQDPGLGLRLIYFSYDVKMKEKGDIPEGYSVSREKKERFSLILESASTNQTSMYLCASRRPLTGYEQYFGPGTRLTVT.

This clonotype was picked up many times. The J gene is TRBJ1-2, the V gene TRBV10-2; D call uncertain. The CDR3 consists of 13 residues. Germline CDR1 and CDR2: WSHSY and SAAADI. V was clipped by 0 bases and J by 6 bases, with 8 bases between them. The DNA of the CDR3 is TGCGCCAGCAGTGAGTCTCAACGGAATGGCTACACCTTC. It codes for CASSESQRNGYTF.

There are many counts of this clonotype. V is TRBV20-1 and J is TRBJ2-1; D possibly matches TRBD1 or TRBD2 (6 bases each). Germline CDR1 and CDR2: DFQATT and SNEGSKA (reference sequence). The CDR3 is 15 residues long. V lost 6 bases and J lost 10, with 25 bases in between. The DNA of the CDR3 is TGCAGTGCCAGCGATCCCCGGGGGCCAGTTAGGGAGCAGTTCTTC. Translated, it gives CSASDPRGPVREQFF.

At least ten counts were recorded for this clonotype. J is TRBJ2-7 and V is TRBV7-2; TRBD1 aligns across 12 bases. The V gene's germline CDR1 is SGHTA and CDR2 FQGNSA. The V and J ends lost 4 bases and 6 bases, in that order; junction bases with no gene match: 4. This CDR3 is built from 14 residues. CDR3 in DNA: TGTGCCAGCAGCTCGGGACAGGGGGCCACCGAGCAGTACTTC. Its protein is CASSSGQGATEQYF.

The table lists this clonotype with many counts. The CDR3 DNA reads TGCAGTGCTACCTCGGGTAACAATGAGCAGTTCTTC. This gives the protein CSATSGNNEQFF. This rearrangement joins TRBV20-1 to TRBJ2-1; D gene unclear. Germline V gene lookup returns CDR1 DFQATT and CDR2 SNEGSKA (reference sequence). The CDR3 covers 12 residues. Trimming removed 4 bases at V and 5 bases at J, with 9 bases between.

This clonotype has a count of ten or more. The CDR3 sequence is CASSQADGQGGYGYTF. CDR3 nucleotides: TGTGCCAGCAGCCAAGCGGATGGACAGGGAGGCTATGGCTACACCTTC. The chain uses TRBV4-2 and TRBJ1-2; 8 bases line up with TRBD1. There are 16 residues in the CDR3. J lost 4 bases, V lost 1 base, and 8 bases had no gene match. Per germline, CDR1 LGHNA and CDR2 YNFKEQ.

This clonotype rates as medium-sized. The V gene is TRBV10-2, the J gene TRBJ1-5, with a weak D call TRBD1 (5 bases). The V end lost 0 bases, the J end lost 3 bases, and 6 bases lay between the germline ends. The germline CDR1 and CDR2 sequences are WSHSY and SAAADI. The length of the CDR3 is 14 residues. CDR3 in DNA: TGCGCCAGCAGTGAGTCAGGGGTCAATCAGCCCCAGCATTTT. This encodes CASSESGVNQPQHF.

This clonotype was recorded many times. The V and J genes are TRBV20-1 and TRBJ2-1; no reliable D call. This CDR3 is 16 amino acids long. With 5 bases removed from V and 0 bases from J, the gap between germline ends came to 17 bases. Germline CDR1 DFQATT, CDR2 SNEGSKA (reference sequence). As DNA, the CDR3 is TGCAGTGCTGACTCAATGAGAGAACGCTCCTACAATGAGCAGTTCTTC. Residues: CSADSMRERSYNEQFF.